This T cell receptor beta chain was captured by sequencing in a study of blood T cell repertoires in COVID-19. Study details: Sample material is recorded as cDNA or gDNA derived from T cells, B-cell-depleted T cells, or PBMCs.

After removal of 8 bases from V and 1 base from J, the junction contained 7 bases not matched to a gene. Germline CDR1 reads SGHVS; CDR2 reads FQNEAQ. The CDR3 consists of 14 residues. The table came from immunoSEQ multiplex PCR; TCRdb's copy has only in-frame clones and leaves some out. Of tens of thousands of clones listed, 80% to 90% are singletons. The TCR sequence derives from a man aged 60 to 75 with COVID-19, enrolled during active disease. V usage is TRBV7-8 and J usage is TRBJ2-7, with 8 bases aligning to TRBD1. Sequencing input: peripheral blood. The CDR3 region has the DNA TGTGCCAGCGAAGGACAGGGAATTTCCTACGAGCAGTACTTC. Residues: CASEGQGISYEQYF. Looking up the rest from reference TRBV7-8 and TRBJ2-7 gives the full variable domain: GAGVSQSPRYKVAKRGQDVALRCDPISGHVSLFWYQQALGQGPEFLTYFQNEAQLDKSGLPSDRFFAERPEGSVSTLKIQRTQQEDSAVYLCASEGQGISYEQYFGPGTRLTVT.